The 21 T cell receptor beta chains in this list originate from one sample, sequenced in a study of cytomegalovirus exposure and HLA in healthy donors. PCR amplification relied on 60 Vbeta primers (plus 13 Jbeta primers). The table came from immunoSEQ multiplex PCR; TCRdb's copy has only in-frame clones and leaves some out. The sample holds 150,000 to 200,000 clones, roughly 80% seen once. Sequenced: PBMCs. The receptors come from a woman between 45 and 60 years old in good health and CMV-seropositive.

The gene calls are TRBV18 and TRBJ2-7; 10 nucleotides line up with TRBD2. After removal of 2 bases from V and 4 bases from J, the junction contained 8 bases not matched to a gene. This CDR3 region has 16 residues. Germline CDR1 KGHSH, CDR2 LQKENI. The CDR3 DNA is TGTGCCAGCTCACCAGGGCTAGCGGGGGCGGGGTACGAGCAGTACTTC. Its translation: CASSPGLAGAGYEQYF.

The J gene is TRBJ2-5, the V gene TRBV27, with TRBD1 matching 7 bases. Germline V gives CDR1 MNHEY, CDR2 SMNVEV (reference sequence). Trimming at V came to 6 bases and at J to 4 bases, leaving 8 bases not matched to a gene. The length of the CDR3 is 14 residues. The CDR3 spells CASRRTGASETQYF. As DNA, the CDR3 is TGTGCCAGCAGGAGGACAGGTGCGTCAGAGACCCAGTACTTC.

V is TRBV2 and J is TRBJ2-1; TRBD2 is a possible D gene (6 bases). V was pared by 4 bases and J by 6 bases, with 10 bases between. This CDR3 is 13 amino acids long. Per germline, CDR1 SNHLY and CDR2 FYNNEI. The CDR3 nucleotides are TGTGCCAGCAGTGGGCAGGAGGGCAATGAGCAGTTCTTC. It specifies CASSGQEGNEQFF.

In its sample, this clone was seen many times. The CDR3 sequence is CASSDPGQMNTEAFF. The CDR3, as DNA: TGTGCCAGCAGTGACCCGGGACAGATGAACACTGAAGCTTTCTTT. The genes are TRBV2 and TRBJ1-1; TRBD1 aligns across 7 bases. The V gene's germline CDR1 is SNHLY and CDR2 FYNNEI. V shed 3 bases and J 0 bases; nucleotides not matched to a gene: 4. The CDR3 consists of 15 residues.

The chain recombines TRBV9 with TRBJ1-2, with 8 bases fitting TRBD1. After removal of 0 bases from V and 3 bases from J, the junction contained 1 base not matched to a gene. The germline gives CDR1 SGDLS, CDR2 YYNGEE. The CDR3 has 14 residues. CDR3: CASSVVQGDYGYTF. The CDR3 DNA is TGTGCCAGCAGCGTAGTACAGGGGGACTATGGCTACACCTTC. The complete variable domain, with remaining parts taken from reference TRBV9 and TRBJ1-2, reads DSGVTQTPKHLITATGQRVTLRCSPRSGDLSVYWYQQSLDQGLQFLIQYYNGEERAKGNILERFSAQQFPDLHSELNLSSLELGDSALYFCASSVVQGDYGYTFGSGTRLTVV.

The V and J genes are TRBV2 and TRBJ2-5; a weak D match, TRBD1 (7 bases). The DNA end is more similar to TRBJ2-7, so the J call may be wrong. CDR1 and CDR2 from the germline V gene are SNHLY and FYNNEI. This CDR3 region has 15 residues. The CDR3 here is CASSETPPGGNEQYF. The CDR3 nucleotides are TGTGCCAGCAGTGAAACCCCCCCAGGGGGGAACGAGCAGTACTTC.

The CDR3 spells CASSLNSGGLYEQYF. Here the CDR3 DNA reads TGTGCCAGCAGCTTGAACTCGGGGGGTCTCTACGAGCAGTACTTC. The chain combines TRBV11-3 with TRBJ2-7, with 7 bases matching TRBD2. CDR3 size: 15 residues. CDR1 and CDR2 from the germline V gene are SGHNT and YENEEA. J lost 3 bases, V lost 3 bases, and 8 bases had no gene match.

This clone was seen just once. V and J are TRBV2 and TRBJ2-5; perhaps TRBD1 as D (6 bases). CDR1 SNHLY and CDR2 FYNNEI come from the germline V gene. The CDR3 runs to 15 residues. Between the trimmed V and J ends, which lost 2 bases and 2 bases, there was a span of 12 bases. The CDR3 reads CASSEPGTIQETQYF. CDR3 coding DNA: TGTGCCAGCAGTGAACCCGGGACAATACAAGAGACCCAGTACTTC.

The rearrangement links TRBV7-9 to TRBJ1-5; 9 bases match TRBD1. The V segment lost 5 bases and the J segment 5 bases; nucleotides outside the gene matches: 4. The CDR3 is made up of 14 amino acids. Per the germline V gene, CDR1 is SEHNR and CDR2 is FQNEAQ (reference sequence). The CDR3 protein is CASSMDRGDQPQHF. Written as DNA, the CDR3 is TGTGCCAGCAGCATGGACAGGGGCGATCAGCCCCAGCATTTT.

The chain carries TRBV15 and TRBJ2-3; 9 bases line up with TRBD1. V lost 5 bases and J lost 6; bases outside the gene matches: 9. The germline CDR1 and CDR2 sequences are LNHNV and YYDKDF (reference sequence). The CDR3 is 15 amino acids. In nucleotides, the CDR3 is TGTGCCACCAGCGAACGGGACAGGGCGATGGATACGCAGTATTTT. Translation: CATSERDRAMDTQYF.

The chain uses TRBV7-2 and TRBJ2-4; possibly TRBD1 for D (5 bases). The CDR3 extends over 14 amino acids. Deletions cut 4 bases from V and 5 bases from J, with 12 bases between. Per the germline V gene, CDR1 is SGHTA and CDR2 is FQGNSA. The CDR3 spells CASSSSWGQNIQYF. The CDR3 region has the DNA TGTGCCAGCAGCTCCTCGTGGGGCCAAAACATTCAGTACTTC.

The gene calls are TRBV1 and TRBJ2-1; the D call of TRBD2 is as the table states it, not checked on the DNA. TRBV1 is designated a pseudogene. CDR3 length: 14 amino acids. The CDR3 nucleotides read TGCACCAGCAGCCCTTTGGCGGTCTACAATGAGCAGTTCTTC. This codes for CTSSPLAVYNEQFF.

V and J are TRBV5-5 and TRBJ1-1; D ambiguous. The length of the CDR3 is 14 residues. The V gene lost 0 bases and the J gene lost 4 bases, with 10 bases spanning the gap. Germline lookup yields CDR1 SGHKS and CDR2 YYEKEE (reference sequence). The CDR3 is CASSLGVFSTEAFF. The CDR3 nucleotides are TGTGCCAGCAGCTTGGGAGTCTTTTCCACTGAAGCTTTCTTT.

CDR3 sequence (DNA): TGTGCCAGCAGCTCCCGACAGGGGCATAATTCACCCCTCCACTTT. Protein product: CASSSRQGHNSPLHF. The chain is built from TRBV7-2 and TRBJ1-6; 8 bases line up with TRBD1. The CDR3 contains 15 residues. Trimming removed 4 bases from V and 5 bases from J; junction bases left unmatched: 4. Germline V gene sequence: CDR1 SGHTA, CDR2 FQGNSA.

V gene TRBV28 combines with J gene TRBJ1-5; D is ambiguous. The CDR3 covers 16 residues. Trimming left V 3 bases short and J 0 bases short, with 12 bases between. CDR1 is MDHEN, CDR2 SYDVKM, per germline. The CDR3 region has the DNA TGTGCCAGCAGTTTCCAAGGCGGGGTTAGCAATCAGCCCCAGCATTTT. Its translation is CASSFQGGVSNQPQHF.

This rearrangement joins TRBV6-5 to TRBJ1-1; D may be TRBD1 (5 bases). Trimming removed 2 bases at V and 6 bases at J, with 13 bases between. Germline-derived CDR1 and CDR2 are MNHEY and SVGAGI. The CDR3 totals 14 residues. CDR3 protein: CASSYGAGGAEAFF. As DNA, the CDR3 is TGTGCCAGCAGTTACGGGGCGGGGGGGGCTGAAGCTTTCTTT.

The J gene is TRBJ2-7, the V gene TRBV30, with a possible D match to TRBD1 (6 bases). Trimming removed 3 bases from V and 3 bases from J, with 12 bases in between. The germline V gene has CDR1 GTSNPN and CDR2 SVGIG (reference sequence). The CDR3 loop spans 13 amino acids. The CDR3 DNA reads as TGTGCCTGGAGGGTGGGACACAACTACGAGCAGTACTTC. Translation gives CAWRVGHNYEQYF.

The rearrangement joins TRBV7-6 to TRBJ2-3; tentatively, D is TRBD1 (6 bases). V lost 5 bases to trimming and J lost 5 bases, with 20 bases between them. Germline V lookup: CDR1 SGHVS, CDR2 FNYEAQ. CDR3 length equals 16 residues. The CDR3 here is CASSRSRDTHGDTQYF. The CDR3 coding sequence is TGTGCCAGCAGCCGTTCCCGGGACACTCACGGAGATACGCAGTATTTT.

V and J are TRBV7-2 and TRBJ2-7; D is perhaps TRBD2 (6 bases). Looked up from germline, CDR1 is SGHTA and CDR2 is FQGNSA. The CDR3 contains 15 residues. Deletions cut 5 bases from V and 3 bases from J, with 17 bases between. CDR3 nucleotide sequence: TGTGCCAGCAGCCACAGTTTCGCGGGGCGCTACGAGCAGTACTTC. The encoded protein is CASSHSFAGRYEQYF.

The chain recombines TRBV7-8 with TRBJ2-5, with D possibly being TRBD2 (5 bases). This CDR3 is built from 13 residues. Germline lookup yields CDR1 SGHVS and CDR2 FQNEAQ. The V gene lost 5 bases and the J gene lost 5 bases, with 12 bases spanning the gap. The CDR3 sequence: CASSRRPGETQYF. The CDR3 nucleotides are TGTGCCAGCAGCCGCCGGCCGGGGGAGACCCAGTACTTC.

The chain combines TRBV10-2 with TRBJ2-7; 8 positions match TRBD2. The CDR3 runs to 14 residues. CDR1 and CDR2 from the germline V gene are WSHSY and SAAADI. Trimming took 8 bases from V and 1 from J; bases not matched to a gene: 7. The CDR3, as DNA: TGCGCCAGCGCCGCTTCGGGGGGGTCCTACGAGCAGTACTTC. Residues: CASAASGGSYEQYF.